The 7 T cell receptor beta chains presented below share a single source sample, sequenced in a study of brain T cells in children with intractable seizures. This sample's time point: blood from clinic visit 5 months post-surgery; TSC patient then seizure free. Produced via immunoSEQ multiplex PCR; TCRdb's table is partial and in-frame only. In the table there are approximately 330,000 clones, more than 85% of which are singletons. Sample: peripheral blood, taken 5 to 6 months after surgery. The receptor source for this set is a boy less than two years old with tuberous sclerosis and intractable seizures.

V gene TRBV2 combines with J gene TRBJ2-6; the match to TRBD1 covers 10 bases. The CDR3 is made up of 17 amino acids. With V trimmed by 5 bases and J by 1 base, 5 bases remained unmatched. CDR1 SNHLY and CDR2 FYNNEI come from the germline V gene. Here the CDR3 reads CASSPWDRGSGANVLTF. CDR3 DNA sequence: TGTGCCAGCAGTCCCTGGGACAGGGGTTCTGGGGCCAACGTCCTGACTTTC.

The V and J genes are TRBV7-8 and TRBJ2-1, with 7 bases aligning to TRBD1. Germline loops: CDR1 SGHVS, CDR2 FQNEAQ. The length of the CDR3 is 16 residues. With 1 base clipped from V and 5 bases from J, the junction kept 8 bases outside the gene matches. The CDR3 region is CASSLDRTGRNNEQFF. CDR3 nucleotide sequence: TGTGCCAGCAGCTTAGACCGGACAGGTAGAAACAATGAGCAGTTCTTC.

There are a few counts of this clone. The chain employs TRBV6-1 and TRBJ1-2, with D possibly matching TRBD1 (5 bases). This CDR3 is 15 amino acids long. Germline assignment: CDR1 MNHNS and CDR2 SASEGT. V was cut by 2 bases and J by 2 bases, with 12 bases left in between. CDR3 DNA: TGTGCCAGCAGTGAACCCGGGACGCTCAACTATGGCTACACCTTC. This translates into CASSEPGTLNYGYTF.

This clone came up once. The chain uses TRBV18 and TRBJ1-5; possible D gene TRBD1, 5 bases. With 4 bases removed from V and 5 bases from J, the gap between germline ends came to 24 bases. The CDR3 has 18 residues. CDR1 KGHSH and CDR2 LQKENI come from the germline V gene. This CDR3 is CASSLTAPGGGGYQPQHF. The DNA for the CDR3 is TGTGCCAGCTCACTCACTGCCCCGGGCGGTGGGGGGTATCAGCCCCAGCATTTT.

The J gene is TRBJ2-7, the V gene TRBV4-1, with 9 bases that match TRBD2. V shed 1 base, J shed 0 bases, and the junction held 4 bases outside the gene matches. Germline loops: CDR1 MGHRA, CDR2 YSYEKL. The CDR3 totals 16 residues. Here the CDR3 reads CASSQVVSGSSYEQYF. Here the CDR3 DNA reads TGCGCCAGCAGCCAAGTAGTTAGCGGGAGCTCCTACGAGCAGTACTTC.

The chain carries TRBV4-1 and TRBJ2-1; 8 bases line up with TRBD1. Germline CDR1 and CDR2: MGHRA and YSYEKL. After removal of 3 bases from V and 7 bases from J, the junction contained 2 bases not matched to a gene. The CDR3 length is 13 residues. The DNA for the CDR3 is TGCGCCAGCAGCCAGACAGGGGTTAATGAGCAGTTCTTC. Translating it yields CASSQTGVNEQFF.

The rearrangement links TRBV5-6 to TRBJ1-3; D remains ambiguous. Looked up from germline, CDR1 is SGHDT and CDR2 is YYEEEE. The CDR3 is 12 residues long. V was pared by 0 bases and J by 8 bases, with 6 bases between. The CDR3 coding sequence is TGTGCCAGCAGCTTGGTTGGGCACACCATATATTTT. Amino acid sequence: CASSLVGHTIYF.